This T cell receptor beta chain was found in a study of blood T cells in healthy people across ages. Germline CDR1 and CDR2: SQVTM and ANQGSEA. Trimming took 8 bases from V and 3 from J, leaving 10 bases between them. The CDR3 loop spans 11 amino acids. This clonotype was found a few times. Combining a sample-barcoded 5' primer with a J-beta primer mix, a second PCR ran for roughly 7 to 11 cycles. TCRdb redid the calling of the 5' RACE reads with MiXCR, one entry per CDR3 protein. The sample has around 1,000,000 distinct CDR3 sequences, about 25% seen once; the top ten hold 0.65% to 0.75%. The donors, all healthy, were Caucasians living in Russia, aged roughly 6 to 100. Another study also made use of these data, one on T cells of mothers and their children.

The sequenced sample consisted of blood. The TCR was taken from a girl aged 2-15 years in good health. The rearrangement links TRBV29-1 to TRBJ2-5; D perhaps matches TRBD2 (6 bases). The CDR3 nucleotides are TGCAGCTCAGCTAGCGAAGAGACCCAGTACTTC. It is translated as CSSASEETQYF.